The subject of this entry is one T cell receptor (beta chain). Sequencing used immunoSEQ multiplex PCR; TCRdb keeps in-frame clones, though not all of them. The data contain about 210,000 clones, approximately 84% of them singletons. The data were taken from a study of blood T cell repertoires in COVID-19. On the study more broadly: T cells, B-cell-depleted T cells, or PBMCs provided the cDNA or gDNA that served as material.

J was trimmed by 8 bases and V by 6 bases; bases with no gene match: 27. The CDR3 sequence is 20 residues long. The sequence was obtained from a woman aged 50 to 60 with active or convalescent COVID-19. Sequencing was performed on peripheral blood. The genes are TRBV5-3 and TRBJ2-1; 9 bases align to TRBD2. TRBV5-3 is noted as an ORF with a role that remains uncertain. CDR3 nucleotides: TGTGCCAGAATCAGGGCCTCGAGCGGGAGTATAGCGGGAGTCACAGATGAGCAGTTCTTC. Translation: CARIRASSGSIAGVTDEQFF.